This TCR beta chain was sequenced in a study of blood T cell repertoires in COVID-19. About the research overall: The United States, Italy and Spain provided the acute and convalescent COVID-19 samples.

Germline assignment: CDR1 MNHEY and CDR2 SVGAGI. The germline V and J ends were trimmed by 5 bases and 1 base, with 12 bases remaining between them. CDR3 size: 15 residues. Original processing notes: Estimation of nucleated cell counts was performed using reference gene primer amplification. Clones were read by immunoSEQ multiplex PCR, and TCRdb kept only the in-frame ones, dropping some. That table furnishes V, J and clone size, whereas the DNA furnished D and trimming. The sample shows under 300,000 clones, about 88% of them seen only once. This study enrolled people aged 18 to 89 from about two dozen US geographic areas.

The TCR originated in a woman aged 45-60 years who had been exposed to COVID-19. The gene calls are TRBV6-5 and TRBJ1-3; no clear D gene. Input material: PBMCs or T cells enriched from blood (not recorded which). The CDR3 DNA is TGTGCCAGCAGTCTATTCCCTTCATCTGGAAACACCATATATTTT. It is translated as CASSLFPSSGNTIYF.